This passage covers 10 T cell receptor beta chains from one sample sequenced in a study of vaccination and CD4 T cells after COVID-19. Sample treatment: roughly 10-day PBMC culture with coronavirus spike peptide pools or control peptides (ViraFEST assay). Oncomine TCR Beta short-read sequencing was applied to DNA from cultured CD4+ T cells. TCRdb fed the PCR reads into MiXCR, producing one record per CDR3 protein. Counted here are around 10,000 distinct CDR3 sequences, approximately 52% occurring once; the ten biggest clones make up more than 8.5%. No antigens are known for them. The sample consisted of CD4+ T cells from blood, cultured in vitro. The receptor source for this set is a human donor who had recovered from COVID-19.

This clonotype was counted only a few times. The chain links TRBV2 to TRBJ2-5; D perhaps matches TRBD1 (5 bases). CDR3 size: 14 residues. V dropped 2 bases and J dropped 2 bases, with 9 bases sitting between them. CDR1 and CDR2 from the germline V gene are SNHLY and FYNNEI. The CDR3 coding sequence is TGTGCCAGCAGTGAATCAGGGCTTCAAGAGACCCAGTACTTC. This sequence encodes CASSESGLQETQYF.

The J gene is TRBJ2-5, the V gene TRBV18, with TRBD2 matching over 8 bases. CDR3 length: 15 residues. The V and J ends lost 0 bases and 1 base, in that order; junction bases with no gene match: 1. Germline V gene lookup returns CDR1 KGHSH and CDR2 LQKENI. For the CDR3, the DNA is TGTGCCAGCTCACCACCGGCGGGGGGCCAAGAGACCCAGTACTTC. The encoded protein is CASSPPAGGQETQYF.

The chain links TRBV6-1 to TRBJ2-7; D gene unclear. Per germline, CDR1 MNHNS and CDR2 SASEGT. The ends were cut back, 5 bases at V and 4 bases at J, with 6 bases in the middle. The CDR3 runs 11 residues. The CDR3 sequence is CASSPLYEQYF. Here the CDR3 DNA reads TGTGCCAGCAGTCCCCTTTACGAGCAGTACTTC.

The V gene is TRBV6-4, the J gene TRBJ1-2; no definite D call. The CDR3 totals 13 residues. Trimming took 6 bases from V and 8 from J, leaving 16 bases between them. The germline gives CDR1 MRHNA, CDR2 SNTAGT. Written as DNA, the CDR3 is TGTGCCAGCAGACTGGACTCCGCGGGAGGCTACACCTTC. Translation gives CASRLDSAGGYTF.

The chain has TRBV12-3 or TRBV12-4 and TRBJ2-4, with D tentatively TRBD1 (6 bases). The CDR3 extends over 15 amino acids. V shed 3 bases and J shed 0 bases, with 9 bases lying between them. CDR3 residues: CASSFRDTAKNIQYF. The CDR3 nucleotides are TGTGCCAGCAGTTTTAGGGACACAGCCAAAAACATTCAGTACTTC.

The CDR3: CASSTRHGTGPMNTEAFF. The CDR3, as DNA: TGTGCCAGCAGCACACGACACGGGACAGGACCTATGAACACTGAAGCTTTCTTT. J is TRBJ1-1 and V is TRBV21-1; the tabulated D call, TRBD1, remains unverified against the DNA. TRBV21-1 is designated a pseudogene. The length of the CDR3 is 18 residues.

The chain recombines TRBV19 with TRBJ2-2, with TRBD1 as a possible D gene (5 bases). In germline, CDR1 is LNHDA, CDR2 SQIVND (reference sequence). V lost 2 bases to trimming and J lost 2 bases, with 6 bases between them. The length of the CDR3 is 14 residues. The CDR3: CASSIQGNTGELFF. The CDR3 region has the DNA TGTGCCAGTAGTATACAGGGAAACACCGGGGAGCTGTTTTTT.

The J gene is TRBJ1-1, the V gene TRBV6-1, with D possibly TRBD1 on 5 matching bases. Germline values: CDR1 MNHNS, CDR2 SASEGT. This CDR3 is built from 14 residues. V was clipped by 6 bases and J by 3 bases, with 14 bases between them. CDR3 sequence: CASRARRVDTEAFF. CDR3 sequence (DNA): TGTGCCAGCAGAGCTCGCAGGGTCGACACTGAAGCTTTCTTT.

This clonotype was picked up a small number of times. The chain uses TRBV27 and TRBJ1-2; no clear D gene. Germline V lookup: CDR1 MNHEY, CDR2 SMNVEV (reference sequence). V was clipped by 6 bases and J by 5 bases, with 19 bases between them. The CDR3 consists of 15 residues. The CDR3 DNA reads TGTGCCAGCAGCCCTATTACAGCCGCCCCATATGGCTACACCTTC. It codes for CASSPITAAPYGYTF.

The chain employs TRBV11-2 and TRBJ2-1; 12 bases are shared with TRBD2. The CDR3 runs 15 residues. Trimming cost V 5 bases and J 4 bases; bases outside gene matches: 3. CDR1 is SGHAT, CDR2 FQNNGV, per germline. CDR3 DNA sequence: TGTGCCAGCAGCGAGGGACTAGCGGGTTACAATGAGCAGTTCTTC. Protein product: CASSEGLAGYNEQFF. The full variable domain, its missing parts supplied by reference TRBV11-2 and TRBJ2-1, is EAGVAQSPRYKIIEKRQSVAFWCNPISGHATLYWYQQILGQGPKLLIQFQNNGVVDDSQLPKDRFSAERLKGVDSTLKIQPAKLEDSAVYLCASSEGLAGYNEQFFGPGTRLTVL.